Listed below are T cell receptor beta chains from one sample, sequenced in a study of B cell selection in AIRE deficiency. The protocol was immunoSEQ multiplex PCR, while the TCRdb copy is restricted to in-frame clones and leaves out a portion. Found here are about 22,000 clones, 80% to 95% of them singletons; the top ten hold roughly 1.3%. The sample comprised CD4+CD25+ Tregs sorted from PBMCs. The receptor source for this set is a human donor in good health. Each CDR3 is given without its conserved first and last residue. Clone size is stated in some rows and not others, as once, few, many or a class when expanded.

>TRBV6-5|NA|TRBJ2-7|14
ASSYSTVGGKNEQY
>TRBV27|NA|TRBJ2-7|18
ASSLYIPGLAGGQSYEQY
>TRBV4-2|NA|TRBJ2-1|14
ASSPLSGVTYNEQF
>TRBV18|NA|TRBJ1-2|11
ASTSGQGYGYT
>TRBV19|NA|TRBJ2-7|12
ASSMIWGHHEQY
>TRBV5-4|NA|TRBJ2-7|13
ASTFKSGGPNEQY
>TRBV5-1|NA|TRBJ1-1|11
ASSWGQNTEAF
>TRBV5-1|few|TRBJ1-4|12
ASSRDSHNEKLF
>TRBV6-6|NA|TRBJ2-5|14
ASSYTRLAGAETQY
>TRBV11-3|NA|TRBJ2-3|16
ASSLGPGLAGVPATQY
>TRBV11-1|NA|TRBJ2-1|13
ASSLRPGQPNEQF
>TRBV7-3|NA|TRBJ2-4|13
ASSWTGGVKNIQY
>TRBV10-3|once|TRBJ1-2|10
AISELNYGYT
>TRBV6-6|NA|TRBJ2-5|11
ASRDLGRETQY
>TRBV28|NA|TRBJ1-3|14
ASTPPFLSSGNTIY
>TRBV5-6|NA|TRBJ2-5|12
ASSADRVRETQY
>TRBV5-1|once|TRBJ2-5|12
ASSHGQGRVTQY
>TRBV25-1|NA|TRBJ2-1|13
ASSGSRTGGGTQF
>TRBV6-1|NA|TRBJ1-6|15
ASSDRDIYSYNSPLH
>TRBV30|NA|TRBJ2-7|13
AWNSGLAGLYEQY
>TRBV6-5|NA|TRBJ2-2|11
ARRDTNTGELF
>TRBV5-1|NA|TRBJ2-7|13
ASSWRGSASYEQY
>TRBV14|NA|TRBJ1-2|11
ASSQGGFYGYT
>TRBV30|once|TRBJ2-1|13
AWSLLSGAYNEQF
>TRBV29-1|NA|TRBJ1-1|11
SVGPRANTEAF
>TRBV9|NA|TRBJ2-1|14
ASSLWTSGGANEQF
>TRBV10-3|once|TRBJ2-5|15
AISGEVAGGQQETQY
>TRBV2|NA|TRBJ2-7|14
ASSEVGRDSTYEQY
>TRBV6-1|NA|TRBJ2-7|13
ASSEYGTGNYEQY
>TRBV18|NA|TRBJ1-2|15
ASSSTLGTKANGGYT
>TRBV7-9|NA|TRBJ1-5|14
ASSSGQGLYDQPQH
>TRBV19|NA|TRBJ1-1|12
ASRTGQMNTEAF
>TRBV2|once|TRBJ2-2|9
ASSRSLGLF
>TRBV6-5|NA|TRBJ2-1|10
ASSSPGTWKF
>TRBV2|once|TRBJ2-5|15
ASSETSGRAGGETQY
>TRBV6-5|NA|TRBJ1-1|12
ASSPGLQNTEAF
>TRBV11-2|NA|TRBJ1-2|13
ASSSSGQGWYGYT
>TRBV19|NA|TRBJ2-4|13
ASSIAGTAKNIQY
>TRBV28|once|TRBJ1-2|9
ASRTDYGYT
>TRBV9|NA|TRBJ2-7|12
ASSVTASPYEQY
>TRBV5-5|NA|TRBJ1-2|14
ASSLIPLGSLYGYT
>TRBV6-5|NA|TRBJ1-2|13
ASSYGGTANYGYT
>TRBV5-1|NA|TRBJ2-7|13
ASSLGTSGSYEQY